These 23 T cell receptor beta chains were all obtained from the same sample, sequenced in a study of Graves' ophthalmopathy and Graves' hyperthyroidism. RNA transcripts were the template, and TCR beta CDR3 regions were amplified from them. First-round RT-PCR employed HTBI primers, with a second-round multiplex PCR after it. TCRdb processed the multiplex PCR reads anew with MiXCR; each CDR3 protein has one entry. The table records some 370,000 distinct CDR3 sequences, about 18% of them present only once. The sequencing sample was made of peripheral blood. The receptors come from an adult woman with stable Graves' hyperthyroidism.

This clonotype has more than one count but fewer than ten. This chain connects TRBV6-1 to TRBJ1-2; D unclear. V lost 5 bases, J lost 6 bases, and 16 bases lay in between. The length of the CDR3 is 14 residues. Germline V gene data show CDR1 as MNHNS and CDR2 as SASEGT. CDR3 amino acids: CASSSRAPGNGYTF. Here the CDR3 DNA reads TGTGCCAGCAGTAGCCGGGCTCCGGGGAATGGCTACACCTTC.

The chain has TRBV12-3 or TRBV12-4 and TRBJ2-2; TRBD2 matches 9 bases. V shed 0 bases and J 7 bases; nucleotides not matched to a gene: 6. This CDR3 has 16 amino acids. This CDR3 is CASSLAVAGVGGELFF. CDR3 nucleotides: TGTGCCAGCAGTTTAGCTGTAGCGGGGGTCGGCGGGGAGCTGTTTTTT.

Only a few counts were recorded for this clonotype. The rearrangement links TRBV11-2 to TRBJ2-7, with 11 bases aligning to TRBD1. Germline assignment: CDR1 SGHAT and CDR2 FQNNGV. The length of the CDR3 is 17 residues. Trimming took 0 bases from V and 1 from J; bases not matched to a gene: 5. The chain's CDR3 is CASSLDPDRGQSYEQYF. In nucleotides, the CDR3 is TGTGCCAGCAGCTTAGACCCGGACAGGGGGCAATCCTACGAGCAGTACTTC.

V and J are TRBV30 and TRBJ1-2; 8 bases are a match to TRBD1. The V gene's germline CDR1 is GTSNPN and CDR2 SVGIG (reference sequence). This CDR3 has 16 residues. V shed 3 bases, J shed 2 bases, and the junction held 11 bases outside the gene matches. The CDR3 loop reads CAWSLQGAGMNYGYTF. CDR3 nucleotides: TGTGCCTGGAGCCTCCAGGGGGCAGGAATGAACTATGGCTACACCTTC.

This clonotype was recorded many times. The chain joins TRBV12-3 or TRBV12-4 to TRBJ2-5; TRBD2 matches at 8 bases. V trimming: 5 bases; J trimming: 6 bases; junction bases outside the gene matches: 8. CDR3 length equals 14 residues. In DNA form, the CDR3 reads TGTGCCAGCAGTGCAGCGGGAGCGATGAAGACCCAGTACTTC. Translated: CASSAAGAMKTQYF.

This clonotype was picked up many times. J is TRBJ2-7 and V is TRBV28, with 8 bases fitting TRBD2. The CDR3 loop spans 13 amino acids. After removal of 5 bases from V and 6 bases from J, the junction contained 6 bases not matched to a gene. CDR1 and CDR2 from the germline V gene are MDHEN and SYDVKM. CDR3 in DNA: TGTGCCAGCAGTCAAGGACTAGCTAGCGAGCAGTACTTC. Translated: CASSQGLASEQYF.

The V gene is TRBV3-1, the J gene TRBJ1-6; D perhaps matches TRBD1 (6 bases). Trimming pared 3 bases from V and 6 bases from J, leaving 9 bases between. The CDR3 has 14 residues. Per germline, CDR1 LGHDT and CDR2 YNNKEL (reference sequence). The chain's CDR3 is CASSQDSFNSPLHF. DNA of the CDR3: TGTGCCAGCAGCCAGGACAGCTTTAATTCACCCCTCCACTTT.

This clonotype was seen at least ten times. V and J are TRBV19 and TRBJ1-3, with unresolved D. The CDR3 has 14 residues. Germline CDR1 LNHDA, CDR2 SQIVND (reference sequence). V was trimmed by 6 bases and J by 0 bases, leaving 9 bases between them. The CDR3 DNA follows: TGTGCCAGTAGACACCTGAGCTCTGGAAACACCATATATTTT. Translating gives CASRHLSSGNTIYF.

Only a few counts were recorded for this clonotype. The gene calls are TRBV5-1 and TRBJ2-5; D is perhaps TRBD2 (5 bases). The germline V gene encodes CDR1 SGHRS and CDR2 YFSETQ. CDR3 size: 15 residues. V lost 2 bases to trimming and J lost 2 bases, with 13 bases between them. This chain's CDR3 is CASSFVQDLQETQYF. CDR3 DNA sequence: TGCGCCAGCAGCTTTGTCCAGGACTTACAAGAGACCCAGTACTTC.

This clonotype was observed many times. The rearrangement links TRBV20-1 to TRBJ1-5; D is undetermined. Trimming took off 6 bases at V and 4 bases at J, with 10 bases between the two ends. The CDR3 consists of 12 residues. The V gene's germline CDR1 is DFQATT and CDR2 SNEGSKA (reference sequence). CDR3 in DNA: TGCAGTGCGAAAAGCGGGAATCAGCCCCAGCATTTT. It is translated as CSAKSGNQPQHF.

The V and J genes are TRBV6-1 and TRBJ2-5; 7 bases are a match to TRBD1. Germline V CDR1 and CDR2: MNHNS, SASEGT. The CDR3 is 15 residues long. Germline trimming cut 1 base from V and 5 bases from J; bases unmatched to any gene: 7. This CDR3 reads CASSEVSGQRETQYF. CDR3 nucleotide sequence: TGTGCCAGCAGTGAAGTATCGGGACAGAGGGAGACCCAGTACTTC.

With respect to this clonotype: Its ends do not fully match the called genes, so a read error is possible. The V call is TRBV7-2, the J call TRBJ1-1; TRBD1 matches at 7 bases. In germline, CDR1 is SGHTA, CDR2 FQGNSA. This CDR3 is built from 14 residues. The CDR3 reads CASSFRGRYTDAFF. The CDR3 DNA follows: TGTGCCAGCAGCTTCAGGGGGAGGTACACTGACGCTTTCTTT.

This clonotype was observed at least ten times. The J gene is TRBJ2-6, the V gene TRBV15, with 8 bases lining up with TRBD1. Germline assignment: CDR1 LNHNV and CDR2 YYDKDF (reference sequence). V dropped 3 bases and J dropped 1; count of bases not matched to a gene: 8. This CDR3 has 18 amino acids. CDR3 loop: CATSSAATGGSGANVLTF. As DNA, the CDR3 is TGTGCCACCAGCAGCGCCGCCACAGGGGGGTCTGGGGCCAACGTCCTGACTTTC. Filled out from reference TRBV15 and TRBJ2-6, the complete variable domain reads DAMVIQNPRYQVTQFGKPVTLSCSQTLNHNVMYWYQQKSSQAPKLLFHYYDKDFNNEADTPDNFQSRRPNTSFCFLDIRSPGLGDTAMYLCATSSAATGGSGANVLTFGAGSRLTVL.

The chain is built from TRBV27 and TRBJ2-7, with 9 bases lining up with TRBD2. With 3 bases clipped from V and 4 bases from J, the junction kept 7 bases outside the gene matches. The CDR3 contains 15 residues. From germline, CDR1 is MNHEY and CDR2 SMNVEV (reference sequence). The CDR3 DNA reads TGTGCCAGCAGTTTCCGGCTAGCGGGAAATTACGAGCAGTACTTC. Translated: CASSFRLAGNYEQYF.

On this clonotype: This likely comes from a read error, as the CDR3 has no conserved phenylalanine or tryptophan at its end. The limits of the CDR3 on the DNA are not certain, so only TCRdb's listed CDR3 is given. V is TRBV25-1 and J is TRBJ1-2. Germline CDR1 reads MGHDK; CDR2 reads SYGVNS. The CDR3 adds up to 13 amino acids, both ends counted. CDR3 sequence reads: CASSDQFNYGYTV.

In this sample, this clonotype turned up a few times. The J gene is TRBJ2-7, the V gene TRBV5-1, with D uncertain. The CDR3 covers 12 residues. Germline-derived CDR1 and CDR2 are SGHRS and YFSETQ. V was shortened by 0 bases and J by 6 bases, with 7 bases between the two germline ends. DNA for the CDR3: TGCGCCAGCAGCTTGGAGCCGGGCGAGCAGTACTTC. Protein: CASSLEPGEQYF.

This clonotype was picked up a small number of times. This rearrangement joins TRBV3-1 to TRBJ2-7; D uncertain. This CDR3 is built from 18 residues. Per germline, CDR1 LGHDT and CDR2 YNNKEL (reference sequence). Trimming took 7 bases from V and 3 from J, leaving 28 bases between them. For the CDR3, the DNA is TGTGCCAGCACTCTCGGGTACCGTACGGGCGGACGGATCTACGAGCAGTACTTC. It encodes CASTLGYRTGGRIYEQYF.

This clonotype showed up just a few times. This may come from a read error, since a much larger clone is one base off. The chain employs TRBV29-1 and TRBJ2-7, with a weak D call TRBD2 (6 bases). The length of the CDR3 is 13 residues. Germline CDR1 is SQVTM and CDR2 is ANQGSEA. The CDR3 sequence: CGIMGLSSYEQYF. The CDR3 DNA reads as TGCGGCATAATGGGACTCAGCTCCTACGAGCAGTACTTC.

This clonotype has at least ten counts. V gene TRBV7-8 combines with J gene TRBJ2-7; the D gene is possibly TRBD1 (6 bases). The ends were cut back, 3 bases at V and 2 bases at J, with 11 bases in the middle. Per the germline V gene, CDR1 is SGHVS and CDR2 is FQNEAQ. The CDR3 runs 14 residues. CDR3 sequence (DNA): TGTGCCAGCAGCTTCAGGGACATCACCTACGAGCAGTACTTC. Amino acid sequence: CASSFRDITYEQYF.

Many counts were recorded for this clonotype. This chain uses TRBV6-5 with TRBJ1-5, with a tentative D call TRBD1 (5 bases). CDR3 length: 17 residues. Germline CDR1 is MNHEY and CDR2 is SVGAGI. The V end was cut by 2 bases, the J end by 0 bases, with 14 bases between. CDR3 residues: CASSYEWSTDSNQPQHF. CDR3 DNA: TGTGCCAGCAGTTACGAGTGGTCGACAGATAGCAATCAGCCCCAGCATTTT.

This clonotype was counted many times. This chain joins TRBV27 and TRBJ1-2; perhaps TRBD1 as D (6 bases). The ends were cut back, 6 bases at V and 7 bases at J, with 15 bases in the middle. Germline V lookup: CDR1 MNHEY, CDR2 SMNVEV (reference sequence). CDR3 length equals 13 residues. The CDR3 protein is CASRFTGTSGYTF. In nucleotides, the CDR3 is TGTGCCAGCAGATTCACAGGGACCAGTGGCTACACCTTC.

Details on this clonotype: This is likely a read error, given that the CDR3 carries no conserved phenylalanine or tryptophan at its end. The limits of the CDR3 on the DNA are not certain, so only TCRdb's listed CDR3 is given. The V call is TRBV7-2, the J call TRBJ2-5. The CDR3 numbers 11 amino acids, ends counted. From germline, CDR1 is SGHTA and CDR2 FQGNSA. CDR3 in amino acids: CASSVGETQNI.

This clonotype has at least ten counts. The chain couples TRBV11-2 to TRBJ2-5; 10 bases agree with TRBD1. The CDR3 runs to 14 residues. V shed 5 bases, J shed 4 bases, and the junction held 4 bases outside the gene matches. Germline V gives CDR1 SGHAT, CDR2 FQNNGV. CDR3 sequence reads: CASSNRQGAETQYF. CDR3 nucleotides: TGTGCCAGCAGCAACCGACAGGGGGCAGAGACCCAGTACTTC.